This TCR beta chain was obtained from a study of cytomegalovirus exposure and HLA in healthy donors. Looking at the study overall: The study placed approximately 80% of its approximately 360 genotyped donors in the Caucasian-associated ancestry cluster. Study-level findings and limits: A later analysis linked fewer than 20,000 TCR beta sequences to HLA alleles at 0.05 false discovery rate.

The PCR used 60 Vbeta and 13 Jbeta primers. Libraries were prepared by immunoSEQ multiplex PCR; TCRdb keeps only in-frame clonotypes and omits some of them. Here the sample spans some 150,000 clones, approximately 77% being singletons. The V end was cut by 2 bases, the J end by 1 base, with 11 bases between. Germline V lookup: CDR1 MNHEY, CDR2 SVGAGI. CDR3 length equals 15 residues. Healthy individuals who donated bone marrow served as the donors. This clone showed up just once. Its target is not known. The chain uses TRBV6-5 and TRBJ1-1; D remains unclear. The TCR comes from a woman aged 40-49 years in good health and CMV-seronegative. The sequenced material came from PBMCs. This CDR3 reads CASSYPGLQNTEAFF. CDR3 bases: TGTGCCAGCAGTTACCCAGGACTCCAGAACACTGAAGCTTTCTTT.